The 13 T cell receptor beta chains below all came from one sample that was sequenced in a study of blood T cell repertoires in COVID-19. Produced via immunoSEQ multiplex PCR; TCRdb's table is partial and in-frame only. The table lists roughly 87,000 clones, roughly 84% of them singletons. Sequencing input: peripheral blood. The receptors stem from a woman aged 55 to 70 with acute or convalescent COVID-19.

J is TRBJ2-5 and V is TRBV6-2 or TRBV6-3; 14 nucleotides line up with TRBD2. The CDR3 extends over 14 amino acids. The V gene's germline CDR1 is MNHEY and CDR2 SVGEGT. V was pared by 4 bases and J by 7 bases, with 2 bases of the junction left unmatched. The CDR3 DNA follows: TGTGCCAGCAGTTTCGGGACTAGCGGGGGGACCCAGTACTTC. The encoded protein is CASSFGTSGGTQYF.

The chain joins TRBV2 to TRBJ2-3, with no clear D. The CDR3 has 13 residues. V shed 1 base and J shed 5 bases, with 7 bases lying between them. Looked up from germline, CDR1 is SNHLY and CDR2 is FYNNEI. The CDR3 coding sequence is TGTGCCAGCAGTGAAGTGGTTAGAGATACGCAGTATTTT. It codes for CASSEVVRDTQYF.

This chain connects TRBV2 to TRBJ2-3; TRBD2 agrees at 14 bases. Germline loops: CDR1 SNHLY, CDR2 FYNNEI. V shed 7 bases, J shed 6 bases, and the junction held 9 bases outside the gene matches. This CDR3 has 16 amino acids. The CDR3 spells CASKWERLAGGDTQYF. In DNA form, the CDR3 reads TGTGCCAGCAAGTGGGAGAGACTAGCGGGGGGGGATACGCAGTATTTT. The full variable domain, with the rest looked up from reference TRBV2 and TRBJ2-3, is EPEVTQTPSHQVTQMGQEVILRCVPISNHLYFYWYRQILGQKVEFLVSFYNNEISEKSEIFDDQFSVERPDGSNFTLKIRSTKLEDSAMYFCASKWERLAGGDTQYFGPGTRLTVL.

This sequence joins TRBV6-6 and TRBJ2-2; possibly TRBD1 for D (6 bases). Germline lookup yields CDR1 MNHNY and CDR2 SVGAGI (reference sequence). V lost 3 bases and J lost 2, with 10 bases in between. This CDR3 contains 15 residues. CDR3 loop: CASSYSRGNTGELFF. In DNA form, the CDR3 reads TGTGCCAGCAGTTATTCCAGGGGTAACACCGGGGAGCTGTTTTTT.

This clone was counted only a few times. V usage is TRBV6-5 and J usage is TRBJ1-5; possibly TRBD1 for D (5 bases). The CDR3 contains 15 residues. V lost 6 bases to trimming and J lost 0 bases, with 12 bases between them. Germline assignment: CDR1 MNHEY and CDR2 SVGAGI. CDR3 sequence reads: CASRLTVDSNQPQHF. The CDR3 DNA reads TGTGCCAGCAGATTGACAGTTGATAGCAATCAGCCCCAGCATTTT.

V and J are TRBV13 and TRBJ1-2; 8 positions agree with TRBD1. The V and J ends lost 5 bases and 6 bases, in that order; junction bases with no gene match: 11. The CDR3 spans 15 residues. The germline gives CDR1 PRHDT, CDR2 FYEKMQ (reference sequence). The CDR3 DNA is TGTGCCAGCAGCCTTCGGACAGGGAGACTTGATGGCTACACCTTC. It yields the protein CASSLRTGRLDGYTF.

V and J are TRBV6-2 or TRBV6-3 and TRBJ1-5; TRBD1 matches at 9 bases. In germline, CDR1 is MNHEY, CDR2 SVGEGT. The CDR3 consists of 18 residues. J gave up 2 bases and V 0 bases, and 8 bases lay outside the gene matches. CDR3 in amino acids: CASSYSPRDRVGNQPQHF. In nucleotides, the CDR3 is TGTGCCAGCAGTTACTCTCCCCGGGACAGGGTTGGCAATCAGCCCCAGCATTTT.

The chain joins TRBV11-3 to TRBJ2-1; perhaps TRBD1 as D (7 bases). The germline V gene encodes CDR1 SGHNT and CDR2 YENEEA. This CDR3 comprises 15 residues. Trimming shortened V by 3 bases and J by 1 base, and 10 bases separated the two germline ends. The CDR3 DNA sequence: TGTGCCAGCAGCTTGACAGGGAGGTCCTACAATGAGCAGTTCTTC. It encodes CASSLTGRSYNEQFF.

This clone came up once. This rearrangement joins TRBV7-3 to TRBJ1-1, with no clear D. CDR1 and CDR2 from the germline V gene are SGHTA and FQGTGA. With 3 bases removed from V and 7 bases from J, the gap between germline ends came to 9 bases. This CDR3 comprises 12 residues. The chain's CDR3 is CASSFGGHEAFF. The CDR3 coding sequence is TGTGCCAGCAGCTTCGGTGGGCATGAAGCTTTCTTT.

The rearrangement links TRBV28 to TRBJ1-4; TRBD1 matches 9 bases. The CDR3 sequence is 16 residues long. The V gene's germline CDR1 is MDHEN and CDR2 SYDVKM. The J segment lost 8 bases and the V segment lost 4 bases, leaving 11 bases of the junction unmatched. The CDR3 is CASSYGGGQGEEKLFF. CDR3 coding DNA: TGTGCCAGCAGTTATGGGGGGGGACAGGGCGAAGAAAAACTGTTTTTT.

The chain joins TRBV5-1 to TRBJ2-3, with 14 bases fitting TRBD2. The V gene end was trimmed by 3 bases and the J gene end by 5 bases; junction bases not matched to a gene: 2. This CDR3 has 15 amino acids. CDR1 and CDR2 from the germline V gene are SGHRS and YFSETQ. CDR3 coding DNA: TGCGCCAGCAGCTCGGGACTAGCGGGGGTAGATACGCAGTATTTT. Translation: CASSSGLAGVDTQYF.

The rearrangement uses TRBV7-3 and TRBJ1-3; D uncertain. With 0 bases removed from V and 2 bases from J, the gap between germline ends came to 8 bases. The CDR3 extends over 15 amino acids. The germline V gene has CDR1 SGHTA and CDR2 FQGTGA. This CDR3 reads CASSLTGPPGNTIYF. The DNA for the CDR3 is TGTGCCAGCAGCTTAACGGGCCCACCTGGAAACACCATATATTTT.

For the CDR3, the DNA is TGTGCCAGCAGCCAAGATCCCTCTCGGGGGGGGTATGAGACCCAGTACTTC. It yields the protein CASSQDPSRGGYETQYF. The chain recombines TRBV3-1 (or the pseudogene TRBV3-2) with TRBJ2-5; TRBD2 aligns across 8 bases. This CDR3 comprises 17 residues. V lost 0 bases and J lost 5; bases outside the gene matches: 11. Germline V gives CDR1 LGHDT, CDR2 YNNKEL (reference sequence).